One sample yielded the 11 T cell receptor beta chains listed below, sequenced in a study of blood T cell repertoires in COVID-19. Measured with immunoSEQ multiplex PCR; TCRdb has only the in-frame clones, and not every one. The sample has some 670,000 clones; about 87% are singletons. Sequencing input: peripheral blood. The receptors shown here come from a woman aged 18-29 years with acute or convalescent COVID-19.

This chain joins TRBV7-2 and TRBJ1-1, with no clear D. This CDR3 contains 14 residues. Between the trimmed V and J ends, which lost 3 bases and 0 bases, there was a span of 8 bases. CDR1 SGHTA and CDR2 FQGNSA come from the germline V gene. The CDR3 protein is CASSFKALNTEAFF. DNA for the CDR3: TGTGCCAGCAGCTTCAAAGCGTTGAACACTGAAGCTTTCTTT.

The rearrangement joins TRBV7-2 to TRBJ1-6, with D possibly matching TRBD1 (6 bases). V lost 5 bases and J lost 8, with 16 bases in between. This CDR3 spans 15 amino acids. Germline CDR1 is SGHTA and CDR2 is FQGNSA. The CDR3 nucleotides read TGTGCCAGCAGCCCACAGGGATCTTGGTATTCACCCCTCCACTTT. It codes for CASSPQGSWYSPLHF.

The chain couples TRBV27 to TRBJ2-7; 7 nucleotides align to TRBD1. With 6 bases clipped from V and 3 bases from J, the junction kept 8 bases outside the gene matches. The germline gives CDR1 MNHEY, CDR2 SMNVEV (reference sequence). CDR3 length: 14 residues. In DNA form, the CDR3 reads TGTGCCAGCAGCACAGGGGATCTTGGCTACGAGCAGTACTTC. It is translated as CASSTGDLGYEQYF.

This clone was detected only once. The chain is built from TRBV10-3 and TRBJ1-1; perhaps TRBD1 as D (6 bases). The CDR3 is 15 amino acids. Trimming pared 6 bases from V and 4 bases from J, leaving 18 bases between. From germline, CDR1 is ENHRY and CDR2 SYGVKD. CDR3 nucleotides: TGTGCCATCAGCACGGGACAATTAACGGGCACTGAAGCTTTCTTT. It is translated as CAISTGQLTGTEAFF.

This clone was detected once. V usage is TRBV12-3 or TRBV12-4 and J usage is TRBJ1-4, with D uncertain. The V gene lost 8 bases and the J gene lost 3 bases, with 7 bases spanning the gap. The CDR3 extends over 12 amino acids. The CDR3 DNA reads TGTGCCAGCGCGGGGTCTAATGAAAAACTGTTTTTT. Translation gives CASAGSNEKLFF.

The rearrangement uses TRBV11-2 and TRBJ1-2; TRBD1 matches 8 bases. Germline V gene lookup returns CDR1 SGHAT and CDR2 FQNNGV. The CDR3 length is 15 residues. V was pared by 5 bases and J by 1 base, with 6 bases of the junction left unmatched. The DNA of the CDR3 is TGTGCCAGCAGCCTTTCAGACAGGGGTAACTATGGCTACACCTTC. This gives the protein CASSLSDRGNYGYTF.

The chain combines TRBV5-6 with TRBJ2-7; D uncertain. From germline, CDR1 is SGHDT and CDR2 YYEEEE. V was cut by 4 bases and J by 4 bases, with 9 bases left in between. The CDR3 spans 12 residues. Here the CDR3 DNA reads TGTGCCAGCAGCCTAACCGCGTACGAGCAGTACTTC. Protein sequence: CASSLTAYEQYF.

The DNA for the CDR3 is TGTGCCAGCAGTGTTTCCCCAGGGTCCCACAATGAGCAGTTCTTC. Its translation: CASSVSPGSHNEQFF. The rearrangement uses TRBV6-4 and TRBJ2-1, with D possibly TRBD1 on 5 matching bases. Germline V gene lookup returns CDR1 MRHNA and CDR2 SNTAGT. V was clipped by 4 bases and J by 5 bases, with 15 bases between them. The CDR3 totals 15 residues.

This chain joins TRBV6-5 and TRBJ2-7; 8 bases fit TRBD1. CDR1 is MNHEY, CDR2 SVGAGI, per germline. J was trimmed by 4 bases and V by 8 bases; bases with no gene match: 10. The CDR3 sequence is 14 residues long. Here the CDR3 reads CASHGQGLSYEQYF. CDR3 in DNA: TGTGCCAGCCATGGACAGGGTCTCTCTTACGAGCAGTACTTC.

The chain uses TRBV9 and TRBJ2-7; TRBD1 matches 12 bases. Germline loops: CDR1 SGDLS, CDR2 YYNGEE. This CDR3 is 15 amino acids long. The junction had 4 bases not matched to a gene; V was cut back by 1 base and J by 5 bases. In nucleotides, the CDR3 is TGTGCCAGCAGCGTAACCGGGACAGGGGGCAACGAGCAGTACTTC. Residues: CASSVTGTGGNEQYF.

The chain is built from TRBV6-6 and TRBJ2-2, with TRBD1 identical over 9 bases. Trimming cost V 1 base and J 4 bases; bases outside gene matches: 4. The CDR3 has 16 amino acids. Germline V CDR1 and CDR2: MNHNY, SVGAGI (reference sequence). The CDR3 sequence is CASSYFQTGGTGELFF. CDR3 DNA sequence: TGTGCCAGCAGTTACTTTCAGACAGGGGGCACCGGGGAGCTGTTTTTT.